Below are 7 T cell receptor beta chains sequenced from a single sample in a study of spatial heterogeneity in lung cancer. TCRdb re-analysed the 5' RACE reads in MiXCR, keeping a single row per CDR3 protein. Altogether about 6,100 distinct CDR3 sequences are present, about an eighth being singletons, with the ten largest covering more than 15%. Specified time point: sample taken at primary tumor resection. The input for sequencing was lung tissue, taken at surgery. All receptors derive from a human donor with early-stage non-small cell lung cancer.

As to this clonotype: With the library built for alpha chains, this beta chain is off target and its frequency is not meaningful. The V gene is TRBV12-3 or TRBV12-4, the J gene TRBJ1-2; D is perhaps TRBD1 (5 bases). The V end lost 6 bases, the J end lost 4 bases, and 12 bases lay between the germline ends. The CDR3 sequence is 13 residues long. The CDR3: CASSLGRIYGYTF. The CDR3 coding sequence is TGTGCCAGCAGCCTGGGGCGGATCTATGGCTACACCTTC.

This clonotype has at least ten counts. Within a library made for alpha chains, this beta chain is off target, and its count is uninformative. This chain links TRBV18 with TRBJ2-7, with a tentative D call TRBD1 (6 bases). Germline CDR1 and CDR2: KGHSH and LQKENI. Trimming took off 3 bases at V and 5 bases at J, with 14 bases between the two ends. This CDR3 region has 14 residues. The CDR3 here is CASSPPTGPNEQYF. The CDR3 DNA is TGTGCCAGCTCACCCCCGACAGGACCGAACGAGCAGTACTTC.

Note on this clonotype: The library was designed around alpha chains, so this beta chain is a stray read whose abundance carries little weight. The rearrangement links TRBV4-3 to TRBJ2-3, with 7 nucleotides matching TRBD2. Germline values: CDR1 LGHNA, CDR2 YSLEER. J was trimmed by 2 bases and V by 0 bases; bases with no gene match: 5. The CDR3 is 16 amino acids. Written as DNA, the CDR3 is TGCGCCAGCAGCCAAGAAATAGCGGGCAACACAGATACGCAGTATTTT. Protein: CASSQEIAGNTDTQYF.

In regard to this clonotype: In a library made to pick up alpha chains, this beta chain is a stray read with a size that means little. The V gene is TRBV7-2, the J gene TRBJ1-2; 10 bases are shared with TRBD1. CDR1 SGHTA and CDR2 FQGNSA come from the germline V gene. V gave up 0 bases and J gave up 4 bases; unmatched junction bases: 2. The CDR3 spans 15 residues. CDR3 DNA sequence: TGTGCCAGCAGCTTAGCCAGGACAGGGGGCTATGGCTACACCTTC. This translates into CASSLARTGGYGYTF.

This clonotype is medium-sized within its sample. In a library made to pick up alpha chains, this beta chain is a stray read with a size that means little. The rearrangement links TRBV7-3 to TRBJ2-3; D is uncertain. This CDR3 is built from 13 residues. From germline, CDR1 is SGHTA and CDR2 FQGTGA. Trimming stripped 1 base from V and 3 bases from J, with 5 bases between. The CDR3 region is CASSLKVTDTQYF. CDR3 in DNA: TGTGCCAGCAGCTTAAAGGTGACAGATACGCAGTATTTT.

This clonotype was seen repeatedly, ten times or more. Because the library targeted alpha chains, this beta chain is an off-target read whose size means little. The genes are TRBV7-9 and TRBJ2-5; a possible D gene is TRBD2 (6 bases). From germline, CDR1 is SEHNR and CDR2 FQNEAQ (reference sequence). This CDR3 has 14 residues. With 5 bases removed from V and 2 bases from J, the gap between germline ends came to 12 bases. The CDR3 bases are TGTGCCAGCAGCCCAACTAGCAGACAAGAGACCCAGTACTTC. It encodes CASSPTSRQETQYF.

This clonotype rates as medium-sized. Found in a library prepared for alpha chains, this beta chain is an off-target read, and its abundance has little meaning. V usage is TRBV6-1 and J usage is TRBJ2-2; D possibly matches TRBD1 or TRBD2 (5 bases each). Germline V CDR1 and CDR2: MNHNS, SASEGT. This CDR3 is 16 amino acids long. V lost 6 bases to trimming and J lost 4 bases, with 18 bases between them. The CDR3 loop is CASSEGLGPPTGELFF. The CDR3 DNA is TGTGCCAGCAGCGAGGGGCTGGGGCCCCCCACCGGGGAGCTGTTTTTT.